Below, 20 T cell receptor beta chains from the same sample are listed, as sequenced in a study of T-cell reconstitution after alpha-beta-depleted transplantation in children. The TCRbeta library was prepared with unique molecular identifiers. TCRdb re-analysed the PCR reads in MiXCR, keeping a single row per CDR3 protein. The sample includes about 58,000 distinct CDR3 sequences, approximately 46% of them seen just once. The source material was PBMCs, mostly from graft donor cells, sampled 360 days after TCRalphabeta/CD19-depleted stem cell transplant. The receptor source for this set is a male patient younger than 18 who had a stem cell transplant for acute lymphoblastic leukemia, so the T cells may come from the graft donor.

V is TRBV6-2 or TRBV6-3 and J is TRBJ2-3; D gene uncertain. The CDR3 has 12 amino acids. CDR1 is MNHEY and CDR2 is SVGEGT in the germline V gene. Trimming shortened V by 0 bases and J by 6 bases, and 4 bases separated the two germline ends. CDR3 region: CASSYSQDTQYF. The CDR3, as DNA: TGTGCCAGCAGTTACTCGCAGGATACGCAGTATTTT.

The rearrangement links TRBV6-1 to TRBJ2-1; possible D gene TRBD2, 6 bases. Germline V gene sequence: CDR1 MNHNS, CDR2 SASEGT. The CDR3 has 13 residues. Trimming removed 7 bases from V and 6 bases from J, with 13 bases in between. The CDR3 sequence is CASMEGLLNEQFF. CDR3 nucleotides: TGTGCCAGCATGGAGGGACTCCTCAATGAGCAGTTCTTC.

This clonotype came up a few times. The chain joins TRBV28 to TRBJ2-7; D gene uncertain. CDR1 is MDHEN, CDR2 SYDVKM, per germline. The CDR3 totals 14 residues. Trimming left V 3 bases short and J 0 bases short, with 9 bases between. CDR3 coding DNA: TGTGCCAGCAGTTTTTGGGGATCCTCCTACGAGCAGTACTTC. It codes for CASSFWGSSYEQYF.

In regard to this clonotype: A clone one base away is much larger, so this may be a read error. The chain links TRBV27 to TRBJ2-7, with D uncertain. This CDR3 is 13 amino acids long. Trimming cost V 3 bases and J 8 bases, with 14 bases left between them. CDR1 MNHEY and CDR2 SMNVEV come from the germline V gene (reference sequence). In nucleotides, the CDR3 is TGTGCCAGCAGTTTGCCTGGACGCAACAAGCAGTACTTC. It codes for CASSLPGRNKQYF.

Written as DNA, the CDR3 is TGTGCCAGCAGACCCGGGACGCTTACCTACGAGCAGTACTTC. This encodes CASRPGTLTYEQYF. The chain recombines TRBV13 with TRBJ2-7; D could derive from TRBD1 or TRBD2 (5 bases each). Per germline, CDR1 PRHDT and CDR2 FYEKMQ (reference sequence). The CDR3 covers 14 residues. Trimming shortened V by 6 bases and J by 2 bases, and 14 bases separated the two germline ends. Full variable domain (remainder filled in from reference TRBV13 and TRBJ2-7): AAGVIQSPRHLIKEKRETATLKCYPIPRHDTVYWYQQGPGQDPQFLISFYEKMQSDKGSIPDRFSAQQFSDYHSELNMSSLELGDSALYFCASRPGTLTYEQYFGPGTRLTVT.

This chain joins TRBV9 and TRBJ2-5; the D gene could be TRBD1 or TRBD2 (5 bases each). CDR1 and CDR2 (germline): SGDLS, YYNGEE. Between the trimmed V and J ends, which lost 3 bases and 4 bases, there was a span of 22 bases. The CDR3 is made up of 17 amino acids. DNA for the CDR3: TGTGCCAGCAGCGCAGGCGTCCCGGGGCCCAGGCGAGAGACCCAGTACTTC. Protein product: CASSAGVPGPRRETQYF.

The V and J genes are TRBV7-6 and TRBJ2-5; D gene uncertain. The germline V gene encodes CDR1 SGHVS and CDR2 FNYEAQ. The CDR3 is 13 residues long. V shed 1 base and J shed 0 bases, with 3 bases lying between them. CDR3 bases: TGTGCCAGCAGCTTAGAGAACCAAGAGACCCAGTACTTC. Translated: CASSLENQETQYF.

This clonotype has a count of ten or more. The chain uses TRBV6-5 and TRBJ2-5, with 8 bases identical to TRBD2. V shed 4 bases and J 1 base; nucleotides not matched to a gene: 5. The CDR3 contains 15 residues. Germline CDR1 reads MNHEY; CDR2 reads SVGAGI. CDR3 in amino acids: CASSSGTSLQETQYF. The DNA for the CDR3 is TGTGCCAGCAGTTCCGGGACTAGTCTCCAAGAGACCCAGTACTTC.

This chain links TRBV13 with TRBJ1-4; 10 positions agree with TRBD1. CDR3 length: 16 amino acids. Germline V CDR1 and CDR2: PRHDT, FYEKMQ (reference sequence). Germline trimming cut 2 bases from V and 3 bases from J; bases unmatched to any gene: 3. The CDR3 loop reads CASSLSGTGANEKLFF. CDR3 in DNA: TGTGCCAGCAGCTTATCCGGGACAGGGGCTAATGAAAAACTGTTTTTT.

The chain joins TRBV4-1 to TRBJ2-7; 8 bases map to TRBD1. Unmatched junction bases numbered 8, after V lost 5 bases and J lost 2 bases. From germline, CDR1 is MGHRA and CDR2 YSYEKL. The CDR3 runs to 15 residues. Here the CDR3 DNA reads TGCGCCAGCAGCTACGACAGGGGTCTTCCCTACGAGCAGTACTTC. Its protein product is CASSYDRGLPYEQYF.

J is TRBJ2-1 and V is TRBV6-5; D ambiguous. This CDR3 is 14 amino acids long. CDR1 and CDR2 from the germline V gene are MNHEY and SVGAGI. Trimming shortened V by 4 bases and J by 4 bases, and 11 bases separated the two germline ends. DNA for the CDR3: TGTGCCAGCAGTTCCCACCCCCTATACAATGAGCAGTTCTTC. It translates to CASSSHPLYNEQFF.

This clonotype was detected a few times. The chain carries TRBV29-1 and TRBJ1-2; tentatively, D is TRBD1 (5 bases). V was shortened by 4 bases and J by 7 bases, with 10 bases between the two germline ends. Germline-derived CDR1 and CDR2 are SQVTM and ANQGSEA. The CDR3 sequence is 11 residues long. DNA of the CDR3: TGCAGCGTTGCCTCAGGGCTTGGCTACACCTTC. Its protein is CSVASGLGYTF.

V usage is TRBV4-2 and J usage is TRBJ2-7, with no clear D. Germline V gene lookup returns CDR1 LGHNA and CDR2 YNFKEQ. CDR3 length: 13 residues. V lost 2 bases, J lost 4 bases, and 9 bases lay in between. The CDR3 is CASSQTDPYEQYF. The DNA for the CDR3 is TGTGCCAGCAGCCAAACCGACCCTTACGAGCAGTACTTC.

The gene calls are TRBV20-1 and TRBJ1-5, with 7 positions matching TRBD1. After removal of 0 bases from V and 5 bases from J, the junction contained 7 bases not matched to a gene. Per germline, CDR1 DFQATT and CDR2 SNEGSKA (reference sequence). This CDR3 is 15 amino acids long. CDR3 nucleotide sequence: TGCAGTGCTAGAGATCAGGGACAGAGAGATCAGCCCCAGCATTTT. Amino acids: CSARDQGQRDQPQHF.

In its sample, this clonotype was seen once. The chain recombines TRBV27 with TRBJ2-1; possibly TRBD1 for D (5 bases). Trimming removed 3 bases at V and 2 bases at J, with 17 bases between. Germline V gene lookup returns CDR1 MNHEY and CDR2 SMNVEV (reference sequence). This CDR3 has 17 amino acids. The DNA of the CDR3 is TGTGCCAGCAGTTTCCCTGGACCTAGGGGCCCCTACAATGAGCAGTTCTTC. This encodes CASSFPGPRGPYNEQFF.

The chain employs TRBV20-1 and TRBJ2-7; TRBD2 aligns across 11 bases. This CDR3 is built from 17 residues. The germline gives CDR1 DFQATT, CDR2 SNEGSKA (reference sequence). Trimming took 1 base from V and 3 from J; bases not matched to a gene: 11. In DNA form, the CDR3 reads TGCAGTGCTAGAGCTCCCCCTAGCGGGAGGATACGCTACGAGCAGTACTTC. It is translated as CSARAPPSGRIRYEQYF.

This clonotype occurred many times. CDR3 protein: CASSPSPSYEQYF. Written as DNA, the CDR3 is TGTGCCAGCAGCCCATCCCCATCCTACGAGCAGTACTTC. The chain uses TRBV9 and TRBJ2-7; D is undetermined. This CDR3 region has 13 residues. Trimming stripped 4 bases from V and 1 base from J, with 9 bases between. Germline-derived CDR1 and CDR2 are SGDLS and YYNGEE.

CDR3 bases: TGCGCCAGCAGCTCCGGCGGGAGCTCCTACAATGAGCAGTTCTTC. Translating it yields CASSSGGSSYNEQFF. The V call is TRBV5-1, the J call TRBJ2-1; TRBD2 aligns across 7 bases. Germline V gives CDR1 SGHRS, CDR2 YFSETQ. The CDR3 has 15 amino acids. The ends lost 3 bases at V and 0 bases at J; junction bases unmatched: 3.

The V call is TRBV25-1, the J call TRBJ2-1; D possibly corresponds to TRBD1 (5 bases). Germline lookup yields CDR1 MGHDK and CDR2 SYGVNS. This CDR3 has 15 amino acids. The V gene lost 3 bases and the J gene lost 7 bases, with 16 bases spanning the gap. CDR3 bases: TGTGCCAGCAGTGATACCCCAGGGATAGAAAATGAGCAGTTCTTC. It translates to CASSDTPGIENEQFF.

The V call is TRBV29-1, the J call TRBJ2-4; D gene ambiguous. Germline loops: CDR1 SQVTM, CDR2 ANQGSEA. This CDR3 spans 13 amino acids. With 6 bases removed from V and 8 bases from J, the gap between germline ends came to 17 bases. Here the CDR3 DNA reads TGCAGCGTCGAATCTGGGAAGGCGGACATTCAGTACTTC. It is translated as CSVESGKADIQYF.